This entry concerns a single T cell receptor (beta chain). TCRdb's table, derived via immunoSEQ multiplex PCR, lists solely in-frame clones and lacks some. The table records around 290,000 clones, over 75% of them present only once. This specimen belongs to a study of blood T cell repertoires in COVID-19. There are 16 residues in the CDR3. The germline V gene has CDR1 SGDLS and CDR2 YYNGEE. Unmatched junction bases numbered 9, after V lost 0 bases and J lost 7 bases. This sequence was found in a woman aged 30 to 39 who had recovered from COVID-19. The specimen sequenced was PBMCs or T cells enriched from blood (not recorded which). This chain connects TRBV9 to TRBJ2-1; 8 bases line up with TRBD2. The CDR3 sequence: CASSVAAGGFLNEQFF. CDR3 nucleotide sequence: TGTGCCAGCAGCGTAGCGGCGGGAGGCTTCTTAAATGAGCAGTTCTTC.